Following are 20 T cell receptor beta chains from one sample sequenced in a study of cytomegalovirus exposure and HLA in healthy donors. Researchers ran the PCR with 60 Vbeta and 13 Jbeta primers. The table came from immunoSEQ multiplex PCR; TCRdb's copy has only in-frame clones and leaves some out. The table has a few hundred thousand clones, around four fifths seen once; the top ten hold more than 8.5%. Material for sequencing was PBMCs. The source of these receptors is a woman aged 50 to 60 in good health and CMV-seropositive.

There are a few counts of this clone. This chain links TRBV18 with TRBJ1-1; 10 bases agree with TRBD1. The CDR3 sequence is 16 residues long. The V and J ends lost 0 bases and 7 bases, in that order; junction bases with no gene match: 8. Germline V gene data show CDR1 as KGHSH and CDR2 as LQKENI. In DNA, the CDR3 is TGTGCCAGCTCACCACCTCCCCAGACAGGGGGCGGTGAAGCTTTCTTT. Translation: CASSPPPQTGGGEAFF.

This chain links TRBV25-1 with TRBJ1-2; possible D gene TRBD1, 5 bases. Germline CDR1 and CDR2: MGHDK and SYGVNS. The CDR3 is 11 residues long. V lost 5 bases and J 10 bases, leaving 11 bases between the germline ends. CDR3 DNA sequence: TGTGCCAGCAGTTCGACAGTAACCTACACCTTC. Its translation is CASSSTVTYTF.

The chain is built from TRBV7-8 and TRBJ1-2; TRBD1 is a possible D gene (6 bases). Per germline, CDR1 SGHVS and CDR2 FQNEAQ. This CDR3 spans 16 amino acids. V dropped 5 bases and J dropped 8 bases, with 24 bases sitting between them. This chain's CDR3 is CASSPKPRGQLDGYTF. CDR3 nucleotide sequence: TGTGCCAGCAGCCCAAAGCCGCGGGGGCAGCTCGACGGCTACACCTTC.

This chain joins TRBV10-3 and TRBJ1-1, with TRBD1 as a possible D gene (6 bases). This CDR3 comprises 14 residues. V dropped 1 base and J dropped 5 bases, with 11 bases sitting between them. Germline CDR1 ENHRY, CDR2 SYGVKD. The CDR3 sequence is CAISEFRGGTEAFF. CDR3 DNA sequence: TGTGCCATCAGTGAGTTTAGGGGGGGAACTGAAGCTTTCTTT.

The CDR3 is CASIAVNTEAFF. The CDR3 DNA reads TGTGCCAGCATTGCGGTGAACACTGAAGCTTTCTTT. V and J are TRBV28 and TRBJ1-1, with D unclear. Germline V CDR1 and CDR2: MDHEN, SYDVKM. This CDR3 comprises 12 residues. V gave up 7 bases and J gave up 0 bases, with 6 bases separating them.

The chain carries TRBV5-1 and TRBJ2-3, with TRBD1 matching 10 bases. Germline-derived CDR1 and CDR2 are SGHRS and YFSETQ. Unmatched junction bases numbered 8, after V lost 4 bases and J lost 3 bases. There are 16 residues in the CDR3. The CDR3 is CASSLGTGDLTDTQYF. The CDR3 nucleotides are TGCGCCAGCAGCCTCGGGACAGGGGATTTGACAGATACGCAGTATTTT.

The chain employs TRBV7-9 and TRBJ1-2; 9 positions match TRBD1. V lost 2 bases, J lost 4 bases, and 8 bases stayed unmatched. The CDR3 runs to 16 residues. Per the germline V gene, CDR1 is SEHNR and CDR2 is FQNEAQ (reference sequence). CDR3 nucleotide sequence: TGTGCCAGCAGCTTAATTCTGGGACAGGGCCCCTATGGCTACACCTTC. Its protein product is CASSLILGQGPYGYTF.

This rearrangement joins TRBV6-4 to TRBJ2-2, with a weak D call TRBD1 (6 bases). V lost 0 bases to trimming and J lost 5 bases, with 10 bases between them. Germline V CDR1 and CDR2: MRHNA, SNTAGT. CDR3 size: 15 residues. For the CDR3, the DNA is TGTGCCAGCAGTGACTCAACAGGGCCGACCGGGGAGCTGTTTTTT. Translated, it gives CASSDSTGPTGELFF.

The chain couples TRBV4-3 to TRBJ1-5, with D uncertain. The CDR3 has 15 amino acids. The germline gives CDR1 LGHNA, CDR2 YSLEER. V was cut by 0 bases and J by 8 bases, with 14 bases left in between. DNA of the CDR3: TGCGCCAGCAGCCAAGATAGGGCGGGAGCAGAGCCCCAGCATTTT. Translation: CASSQDRAGAEPQHF.

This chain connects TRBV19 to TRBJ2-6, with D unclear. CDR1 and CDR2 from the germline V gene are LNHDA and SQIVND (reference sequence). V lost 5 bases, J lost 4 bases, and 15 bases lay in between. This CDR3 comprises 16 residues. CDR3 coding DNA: TGTGCCAGTAGTCCGACTTTCCTTCTGGGGGCCAACGTCCTGACTTTC. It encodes CASSPTFLLGANVLTF.

CDR3 coding DNA: TGTGCCAGCAGTTTAACGGACAGGGGAGGGAGCAATCAGCCCCAGCATTTT. Encoded protein: CASSLTDRGGSNQPQHF. The chain joins TRBV28 to TRBJ1-5; 9 bases align to TRBD1. Germline CDR1 is MDHEN and CDR2 is SYDVKM. The CDR3 extends over 17 amino acids. The V and J ends lost 2 bases and 1 base, in that order; junction bases with no gene match: 6.

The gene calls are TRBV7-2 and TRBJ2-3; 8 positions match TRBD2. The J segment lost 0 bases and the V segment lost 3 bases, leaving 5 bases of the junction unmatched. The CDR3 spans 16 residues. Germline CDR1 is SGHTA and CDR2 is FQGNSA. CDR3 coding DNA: TGTGCCAGCAGCTTTGGACGGGGGGGCAGCACAGATACGCAGTATTTT. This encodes CASSFGRGGSTDTQYF. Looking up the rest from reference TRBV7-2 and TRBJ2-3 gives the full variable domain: GAGVSQSPSNKVTEKGKDVELRCDPISGHTALYWYRQSLGQGLEFLIYFQGNSAPDKSGLPSDRFSAERTGGSVSTLTIQRTQQEDSAVYLCASSFGRGGSTDTQYFGPGTRLTVL.

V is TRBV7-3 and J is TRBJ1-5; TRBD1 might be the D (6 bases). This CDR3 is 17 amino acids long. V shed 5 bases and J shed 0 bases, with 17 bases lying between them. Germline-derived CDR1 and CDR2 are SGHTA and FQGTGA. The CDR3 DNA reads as TGTGCCAGCAGCCCCAACGTTAGGGACATTAGCAATCAGCCCCAGCATTTT. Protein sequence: CASSPNVRDISNQPQHF.

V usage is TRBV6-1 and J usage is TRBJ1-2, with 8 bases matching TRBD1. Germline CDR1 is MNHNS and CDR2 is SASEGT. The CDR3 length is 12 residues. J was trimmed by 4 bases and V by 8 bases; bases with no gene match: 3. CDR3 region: CASWDRPYGYTF. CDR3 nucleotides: TGTGCCAGCTGGGACAGGCCCTATGGCTACACCTTC.

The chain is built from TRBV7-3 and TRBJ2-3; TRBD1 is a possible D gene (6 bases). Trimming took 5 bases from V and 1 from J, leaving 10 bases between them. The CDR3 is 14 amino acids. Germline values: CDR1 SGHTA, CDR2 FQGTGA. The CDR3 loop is CASSPGVGTDTQYF. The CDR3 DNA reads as TGTGCCAGCAGCCCAGGGGTGGGCACAGATACGCAGTATTTT.

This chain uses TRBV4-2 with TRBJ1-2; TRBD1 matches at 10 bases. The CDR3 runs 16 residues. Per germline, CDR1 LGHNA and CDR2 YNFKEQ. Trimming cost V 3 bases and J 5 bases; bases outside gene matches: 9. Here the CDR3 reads CASSQPFGTGAYGYTF. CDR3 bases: TGTGCCAGCAGCCAGCCCTTTGGGACAGGGGCTTATGGCTACACCTTC.

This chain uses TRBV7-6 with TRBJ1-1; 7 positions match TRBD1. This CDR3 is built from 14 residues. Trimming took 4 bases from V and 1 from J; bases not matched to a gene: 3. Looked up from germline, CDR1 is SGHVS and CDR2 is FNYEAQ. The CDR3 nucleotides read TGTGCCAGCAGCTCCGGGACAGCGAACACTGAAGCTTTCTTT. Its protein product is CASSSGTANTEAFF.

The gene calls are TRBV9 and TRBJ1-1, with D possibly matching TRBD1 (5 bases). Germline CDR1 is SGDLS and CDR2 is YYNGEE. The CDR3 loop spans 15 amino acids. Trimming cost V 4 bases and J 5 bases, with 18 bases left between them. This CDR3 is CASSPGGGLGTEAFF. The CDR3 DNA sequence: TGTGCCAGCAGCCCCGGGGGGGGGTTGGGGACTGAAGCTTTCTTT. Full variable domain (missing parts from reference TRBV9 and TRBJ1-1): DSGVTQTPKHLITATGQRVTLRCSPRSGDLSVYWYQQSLDQGLQFLIQYYNGEERAKGNILERFSAQQFPDLHSELNLSSLELGDSALYFCASSPGGGLGTEAFFGQGTRLTVV.

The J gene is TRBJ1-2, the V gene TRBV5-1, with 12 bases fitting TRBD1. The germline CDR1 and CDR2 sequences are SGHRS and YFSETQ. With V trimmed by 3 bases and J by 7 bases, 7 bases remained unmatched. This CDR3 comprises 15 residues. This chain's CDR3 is CASSWTGTGGIGYTF. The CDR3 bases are TGCGCCAGCAGCTGGACCGGGACAGGGGGCATTGGCTACACCTTC.

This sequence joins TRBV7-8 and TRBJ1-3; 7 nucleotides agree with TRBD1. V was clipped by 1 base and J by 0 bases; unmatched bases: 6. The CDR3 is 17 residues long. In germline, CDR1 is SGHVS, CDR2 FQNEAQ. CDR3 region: CASSLGTGSSSGNTIYF. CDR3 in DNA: TGTGCCAGCAGCTTAGGGACAGGAAGCAGCTCTGGAAACACCATATATTTT.